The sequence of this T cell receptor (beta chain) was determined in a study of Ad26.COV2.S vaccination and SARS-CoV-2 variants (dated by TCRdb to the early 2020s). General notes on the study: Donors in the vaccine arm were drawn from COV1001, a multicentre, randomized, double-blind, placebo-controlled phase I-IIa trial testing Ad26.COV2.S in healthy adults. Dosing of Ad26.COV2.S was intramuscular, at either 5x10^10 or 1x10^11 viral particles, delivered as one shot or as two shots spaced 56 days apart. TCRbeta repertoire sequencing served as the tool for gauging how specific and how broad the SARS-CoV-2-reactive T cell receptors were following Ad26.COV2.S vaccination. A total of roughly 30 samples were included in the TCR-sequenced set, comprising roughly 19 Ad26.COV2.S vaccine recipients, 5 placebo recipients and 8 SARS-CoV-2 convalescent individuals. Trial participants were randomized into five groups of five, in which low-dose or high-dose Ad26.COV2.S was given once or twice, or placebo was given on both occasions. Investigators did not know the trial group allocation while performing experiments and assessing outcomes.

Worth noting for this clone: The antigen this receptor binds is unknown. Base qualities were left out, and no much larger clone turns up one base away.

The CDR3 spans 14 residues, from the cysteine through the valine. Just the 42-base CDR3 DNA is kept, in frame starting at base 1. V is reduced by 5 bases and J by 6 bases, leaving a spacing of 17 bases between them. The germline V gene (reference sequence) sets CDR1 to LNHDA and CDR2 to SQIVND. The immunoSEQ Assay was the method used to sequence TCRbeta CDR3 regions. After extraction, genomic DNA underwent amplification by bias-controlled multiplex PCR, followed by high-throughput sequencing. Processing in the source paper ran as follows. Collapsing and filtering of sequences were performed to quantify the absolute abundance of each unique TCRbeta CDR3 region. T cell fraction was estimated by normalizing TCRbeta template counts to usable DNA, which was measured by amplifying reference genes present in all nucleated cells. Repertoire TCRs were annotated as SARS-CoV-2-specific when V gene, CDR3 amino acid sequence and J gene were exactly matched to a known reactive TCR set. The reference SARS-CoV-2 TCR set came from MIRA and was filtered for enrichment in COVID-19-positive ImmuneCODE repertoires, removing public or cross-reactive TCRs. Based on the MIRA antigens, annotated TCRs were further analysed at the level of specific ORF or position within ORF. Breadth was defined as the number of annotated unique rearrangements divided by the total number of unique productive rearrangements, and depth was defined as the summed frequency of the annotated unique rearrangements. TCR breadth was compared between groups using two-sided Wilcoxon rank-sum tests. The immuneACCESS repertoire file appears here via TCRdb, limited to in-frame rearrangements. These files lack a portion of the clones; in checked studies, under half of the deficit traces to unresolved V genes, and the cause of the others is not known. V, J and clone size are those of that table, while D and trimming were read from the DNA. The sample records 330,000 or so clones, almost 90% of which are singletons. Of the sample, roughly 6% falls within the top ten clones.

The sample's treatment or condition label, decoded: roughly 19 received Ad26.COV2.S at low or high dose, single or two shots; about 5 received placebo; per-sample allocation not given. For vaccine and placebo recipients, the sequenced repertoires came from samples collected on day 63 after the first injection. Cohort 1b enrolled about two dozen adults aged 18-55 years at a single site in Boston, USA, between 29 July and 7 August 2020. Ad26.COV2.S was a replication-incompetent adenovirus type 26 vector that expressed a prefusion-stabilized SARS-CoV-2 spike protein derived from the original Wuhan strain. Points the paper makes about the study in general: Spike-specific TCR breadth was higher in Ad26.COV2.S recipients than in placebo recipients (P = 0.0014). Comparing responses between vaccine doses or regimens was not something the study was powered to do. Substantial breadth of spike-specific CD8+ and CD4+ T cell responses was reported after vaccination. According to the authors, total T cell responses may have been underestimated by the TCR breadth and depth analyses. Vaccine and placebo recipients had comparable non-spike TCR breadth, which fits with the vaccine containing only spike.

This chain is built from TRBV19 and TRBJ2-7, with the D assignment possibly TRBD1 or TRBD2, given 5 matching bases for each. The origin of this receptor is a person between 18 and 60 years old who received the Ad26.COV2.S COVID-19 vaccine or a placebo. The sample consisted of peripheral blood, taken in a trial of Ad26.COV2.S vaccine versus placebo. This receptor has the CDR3 CASSAGAGAVEQYV. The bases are TGTGCCAGTAGTGCTGGGGCGGGTGCAGTCGAGCAGTACGTC.